This TCR beta chain was sequenced in a study of cytomegalovirus exposure and HLA in healthy donors. Findings of the study overall: Reportedly, cytomegalovirus status was diagnosed with high sensitivity and specificity. Accurate prediction of most subjects' HLA-A and HLA-B alleles from TCR beta sequences was reported. A later analysis found common viral pathogens apparently linked to several of the most significant clusters. HLA alleles showed associations with about 17,000 TCR beta sequences in a later analysis, at a 0.05 false discovery rate.

The PCR was carried out with 60 Vbeta primers and 13 Jbeta primers. TCRdb keeps only in-frame clones here, not all; method: immunoSEQ multiplex PCR. The sample holds under 200,000 clones, approximately 81% seen once. V lost 4 bases and J lost 0, with 14 bases in between. The length of the CDR3 is 15 residues. Germline V lookup: CDR1 SGHNT, CDR2 YYREEE (reference sequence). There are a few counts of this clone. Its antigen is not identified. The origin of this receptor is a young woman in good health and CMV-seropositive. V usage is TRBV5-4 and J usage is TRBJ2-7, with D possibly TRBD2 on 5 matching bases. Input material: PBMCs. The CDR3 region is CASSPGGTRSYEQYF. The CDR3 coding sequence is TGTGCCAGCAGCCCTGGAGGAACACGCTCCTACGAGCAGTACTTC.